A few counts support the clone carrying this T cell receptor (beta chain). Different DNA sequences within this sample yield the same CDR3. Produced via immunoSEQ multiplex PCR; TCRdb's table is partial and in-frame only. The data contain over 1.4 million clones, roughly 96% of them singletons. This sample was taken from a study of shared clonotypes between healthy human individuals. Study-level background: Per donor, three plates held CD4 naive cells, three held CD4 memory, two held CD8 naive and one held CD8 memory.

The investigators split CD4+ cells into a CD45RA+ naive subset and a CD45RA-negative memory subset. Trimming at V came to 4 bases and at J to 2 bases, leaving 4 bases not matched to a gene. The CDR3 sequence is 16 residues long. Germline V gene sequence: CDR1 SGHRS, CDR2 YFSETQ. Sequencing was performed on naive CD4+ T cells sorted from blood. The subset was: CD45RA+ positively selected. This clonotype was sampled from a man aged 25 to 40 in good health. The J gene is TRBJ2-3, the V gene TRBV5-1; 13 bases are a match to TRBD2. CDR3 in amino acids: CASSPGLAGNTDTQYF. CDR3 DNA: TGCGCCAGCAGCCCGGGACTAGCGGGGAACACAGATACGCAGTATTTT.